This TCR beta chain was identified in a study of T cell repertoires in cytomegalovirus infection (dated by TCRdb to the late 2010s). Concerning the study at large: Alongside well-studied HLA-B-restricted epitopes, the peptide stimulations were aimed at recently identified HLA-C-restricted CMV epitopes, whose presentation resists viral immunomodulation. The HLA type of each donor mattered for the analysis, because public TCR beta signatures pointed to carriage of CMV infection along with the matching HLA type. Study-wide conclusions, independent of this receptor: Cumulative frequency of public TCR beta family members discriminated carriers of CMV infection plus the relevant HLA type in this cohort and an independent approximately 360-donor cohort. The ex vivo response was dominated by HLA-C-restricted CMV-specific TCR beta clonotypes, which also provided the single most frequent clonotype in two of eight donors.

This clonotype was counted between two and nine times. No cognate antigen has been identified for it. No clone much larger than this one lies a single base away; base qualities are absent. Read against the paper, the sample's treatment or condition label means: in vitro stimulation with specific CMV peptide epitopes to enrich CMV-specific T cells. Sequencing instrument: Illumina HiSeq 1500. The public sequencing data were trimmed at Q25 with fastp and processed into clonotypes with MiXCR by TCRdb, which kept only in-frame beta chains. Records with the same CDR3 protein are collapsed into one entry carrying the most frequent genes and DNA. Present in this sample are about 770,000 distinct CDR3 sequences, almost 30% of which were seen just once. The top ten hold approximately 14% of the sample. The germline V gene supplies CDR1 SGHDN and CDR2 FVKESK. V is shortened by 4 bases, J by 7 bases, and the region joining them spans 19 bases. The CDR3 runs 16 residues from the cysteine to the phenylalanine. The sequence is cut down to CDR3 DNA, 48 bases in frame from base 1.

The source was cultured CD8+ T cells from PBMCs, collected from culture after CMV antigen stimulation. The origin of this receptor is a human donor in good health (CMV status not recorded). Some clones in this sample may be carry-over from other donors' samples. The rearrangement combines TRBV14 with TRBJ1-4, with the D segment identity uncertain. The CDR3 amino acid sequence is: CASSPTRGGLAEKLFF. The nucleotide sequence reads as follows: TGTGCCAGCAGCCCCACCCGGGGAGGGTTGGCTGAAAAACTGTTTTTT.